This TCR beta chain comes out of a study of T-cell memory formation after mild COVID-19. Study information: The study found TCR clusters largely donor specific. Whole-study findings and limits: Contracting clones from day 15 to 85 had balanced CD4/CD8; later expanders favoured CD4+.

J was trimmed by 2 bases and V by 6 bases; bases with no gene match: 4. Germline CDR1 and CDR2: MDHEN and SYDVKM. CDR3 length: 14 amino acids. As regards this clonotype: The antigen is not known.

MiXCR, applied by TCRdb to the 5' RACE reads, yields one record per CDR3 protein. The table records more than 300,000 distinct CDR3 sequences, around 13% of them present only once. The V gene is TRBV28, the J gene TRBJ2-3, with 8 positions matching TRBD1. Sequenced input: PBMCs or a T cell subset sorted from them (not recorded which). The clonotype originates from a man younger than 30 who had mild COVID-19 (a few samples of this study predate the infection). Cell type and time point are not known. This CDR3 reads CASRRQGFTDTQYF. The CDR3 DNA sequence: TGTGCCAGCAGACGACAGGGGTTCACAGATACGCAGTATTTT.